The clone carrying this T cell receptor beta chain was observed a few times. What it recognizes is unknown. The sample comes from a study of a mutant IDH1 vaccine in newly diagnosed glioma. The CDR3 is made up of 12 amino acids. CDR1 WNHNN and CDR2 SYGVQD come from the germline V gene (reference sequence). Trimming stripped 7 bases from V and 3 bases from J, with 9 bases between. TCRdb's copy holds only in-frame clones and misses some; the assay was immunoSEQ multiplex PCR. The sample consists of tens of thousands of clones, roughly 79% of them appearing once. Described time point: week 35, safety follow-up. Topical imiquimod accompanied each vaccine dose, which consisted of 300 ug of mutant IDH1 20-mer peptide.

Sequencing used PBMCs, obtained from a glioma patient whose treatment included an IDH1 peptide vaccine. This clonotype was obtained from a man aged 35-49 years with glioma. The V gene is TRBV10-1, the J gene TRBJ1-1; maybe TRBD1 (5 bases). CDR3 sequence reads: CASTLGDTEAFF. In DNA, the CDR3 is TGCGCCAGCACTTTAGGGGACACTGAAGCTTTCTTT.